The 23 T cell receptor beta chains below come from one sample, sequenced in a study of T cells expressing NK-cell markers. TCRdb re-called the 5' RACE reads; every CDR3 protein appears as one record, without DNA. In all, the sample yields about 110,000 distinct CDR3 sequences. Material: blood T cells: a sorted CD56 or NKG2C T cell subset, CD4+ or CD8+ T cells, or bulk PBMC T cells (not recorded which). Receptor source: a woman between 18 and 69 years old in good health.

The gene calls are TRBV12-3 or TRBV12-4 and TRBJ2-5; absent DNA, TCRdb's TRBD2 call cannot be checked. The CDR3 extends over 15 amino acids. CDR3 sequence: CASSASPLASETQYF.

This chain's CDR3 is CASSLGLGVNSPLHF. The chain links TRBV5-5 to TRBJ1-6; as DNA is missing, the TRBD1 call by TCRdb cannot be tested. This CDR3 has 15 amino acids. The V gene's germline CDR1 is SGHKS and CDR2 YYEKEE (reference sequence). The complete variable domain, with remaining parts taken from reference TRBV5-5 and TRBJ1-6, reads DAGVTQSPTHLIKTRGQQVTLRCSPISGHKSVSWYQQVLGQGPQFIFQYYEKEERGRGNFPDRFSARQFPNYSSELNVNALLLGDSALYLCASSLGLGVNSPLHFGNGTRLTVT.

J is TRBJ2-3 and V is TRBV5-4; TCRdb designates TRBD2, a call that cannot be tested without DNA. This CDR3 is built from 15 residues. CDR1 is SGHNT and CDR2 is YYREEE in the germline V gene (reference sequence). CDR3: CASSPPGRATDTQYF.

V and J are TRBV6-5 and TRBJ2-1; TCRdb proposes TRBD2, but this gene call is untestable without DNA. The CDR3 covers 12 residues. The V gene's germline CDR1 is MNHEY and CDR2 SVGAGI. The CDR3 region is CASSSEGREQFF.

This chain uses TRBV3-1 with TRBJ1-1; the TCRdb call, TRBD1, lacks DNA for checking. CDR3 length: 14 amino acids. From germline, CDR1 is LGHDT and CDR2 YNNKEL (reference sequence). CDR3 sequence reads: CASSQTQRGTEAFF.

The gene calls are TRBV27 and TRBJ2-5. This CDR3 has 13 amino acids. Germline-derived CDR1 and CDR2 are MNHEY and SMNVEV (reference sequence). The CDR3 sequence: CASSSRQQETQYF.

This chain joins TRBV7-9 and TRBJ1-5; the TCRdb D gene call, TRBD1, has no DNA to confirm it. Germline V CDR1 and CDR2: SEHNR, FQNEAQ (reference sequence). This CDR3 region has 16 residues. CDR3: CASSLSSGGWYQPQHF.

The J gene is TRBJ2-7, the V gene TRBV11-1; with no DNA, the TCRdb D assignment of TRBD2 cannot be verified. The CDR3 consists of 18 residues. The germline V gene has CDR1 SGHAT and CDR2 FQDESV (reference sequence). The CDR3 loop reads CASSFGLLAGDRSYEQYF.

V usage is TRBV6-5 and J usage is TRBJ2-7; the D call of TRBD1 rests on TCRdb alone, since no DNA is present to check it. This CDR3 region has 15 residues. Germline-derived CDR1 and CDR2 are MNHEY and SVGAGI. The CDR3 region is CASSYSPGSSYEQYF.

CDR3 amino acids: CSAKLQGPRNTEAFF. V and J are TRBV20-1 and TRBJ1-1. The CDR3 runs 15 residues. CDR1 is DFQATT, CDR2 SNEGSKA, per germline (reference sequence).

This sequence joins TRBV5-1 and TRBJ2-3; absent DNA, TCRdb's TRBD2 call cannot be checked. This CDR3 contains 17 residues. The germline V gene has CDR1 SGHRS and CDR2 YFSETQ. CDR3 sequence: CASDTGTSGVGTDTQYF.

The chain uses TRBV6-2 or TRBV6-3 and TRBJ2-1; the D gene TCRdb calls, TRBD2, cannot be checked with no DNA. Germline V gives CDR1 MNHEY, CDR2 SVGEGT. The length of the CDR3 is 15 residues. CDR3 protein: CASREVGGGRNEQFF.

This chain joins TRBV6-2 or TRBV6-3 and TRBJ1-1; TCRdb's D call, TRBD1, is unchecked because there is no DNA. The germline CDR1 and CDR2 sequences are MNHEY and SVGEGT. The CDR3 runs 16 residues. Here the CDR3 reads CASSYLTGGAWTEAFF.

V usage is TRBV14 and J usage is TRBJ2-7; TCRdb's D call, TRBD1, is unchecked because there is no DNA. The CDR3 is 15 residues long. Germline values: CDR1 SGHDN, CDR2 FVKESK. CDR3 region: CASSAGRGSSYEQYF. The complete variable domain, with remaining parts taken from reference TRBV14 and TRBJ2-7, reads EAGVTQFPSHSVIEKGQTVTLRCDPISGHDNLYWYRRVMGKEIKFLLHFVKESKQDESGMPNNRFLAERTGGTYSTLKVQPAELEDSGVYFCASSAGRGSSYEQYFGPGTRLTVT.

J is TRBJ2-1 and V is TRBV3-1; TCRdb's D gene call, TRBD2, goes unchecked for lack of DNA. Germline CDR1 is LGHDT and CDR2 is YNNKEL (reference sequence). The CDR3 is 13 residues long. The CDR3 is CASTRSGSGEQFF.

The gene calls are TRBV15 and TRBJ1-1; lacking DNA, the TRBD1 call made by TCRdb goes unchecked. Per the germline V gene, CDR1 is LNHNV and CDR2 is YYDKDF (reference sequence). This CDR3 spans 15 amino acids. The CDR3 region is CATSRGQGRNTEAFF.

This rearrangement joins TRBV20-1 to TRBJ2-7; checking the TCRdb D call of TRBD1 is not possible without DNA. CDR1 and CDR2 (germline): DFQATT, SNEGSKA (reference sequence). The CDR3 length is 12 residues. The CDR3 sequence is CSANRGIYEQYF.

The V gene is TRBV24-1, the J gene TRBJ2-2; checking the TCRdb D call of TRBD1 is not possible without DNA. This CDR3 spans 16 amino acids. Germline CDR1 reads KGHDR; CDR2 reads SFDVKD. CDR3 amino acids: CATSDPDITQTGELFF.

This chain connects TRBV20-1 to TRBJ1-2; there is no DNA to check the TCRdb D call of TRBD1. CDR3 length equals 12 residues. Germline assignment: CDR1 DFQATT and CDR2 SNEGSKA (reference sequence). This CDR3 reads CSAWDSNYGYTF.

The chain carries TRBV27 and TRBJ2-3. The germline V gene encodes CDR1 MNHEY and CDR2 SMNVEV (reference sequence). There are 17 residues in the CDR3. The CDR3 loop reads CASSLSFVSLRTDTQYF.

The CDR3 region is CATSDPGGDTQYF. The rearrangement joins TRBV24-1 to TRBJ2-3; TCRdb calls TRBD1, which cannot be checked without DNA. The germline V gene has CDR1 KGHDR and CDR2 SFDVKD. The CDR3 consists of 13 residues.

CDR3 region: CASSLTVNTEAFF. This sequence joins TRBV11-2 and TRBJ1-1; the D call from TCRdb, TRBD1, cannot be confirmed without DNA. Germline lookup yields CDR1 SGHAT and CDR2 FQNNGV. This CDR3 is 13 amino acids long.

This chain connects TRBV19 to TRBJ2-1; TCRdb's D call, TRBD1, is unchecked because there is no DNA. The CDR3 sequence is 18 residues long. CDR1 and CDR2 from the germline V gene are LNHDA and SQIVND (reference sequence). CDR3 in amino acids: CASSIGPGGARQYNEQFF.